This T cell receptor (beta chain) came from a study of somatic mutations in cytotoxic T cells in rheumatoid arthritis (TCRdb year 2017). Regarding the research as a whole: Right after diagnosis and prior to the start of any treatment, approximately 30 ml EDTA of peripheral blood was drawn from patients. Whether expanded CD8+ T-cell clones in untreated, newly diagnosed rheumatoid arthritis carry somatic mutations was the study question, and clonality was characterized with TCRB deep sequencing. TCRB deep sequencing covered about 60 patients with rheumatoid arthritis along with approximately 20 healthy controls. Patient and control groups had essentially identical median ages. Some V beta antibody-stained T-cell populations were flow-sorted on a FACSAria II or Sony SH800 at nearly 100% purity, and sorted V beta1+ cells also underwent TCRB sequencing.

V loses 1 base, J loses 0 bases, and the germline ends lie 4 bases apart. CDR1 and CDR2 are drawn from the germline V gene: MNHNS, SASEGT. The CDR3 covers 15 residues, taking in both the cysteine and the phenylalanine. The kept DNA is CDR3 alone, 45 bases in frame from the first base. Positive magnetic bead selection on an AutoMACS was used to isolate CD4+ and CD8+ cells, with flow cytometry used to check purity. Initial screening for clonal expansions relied on flow cytometry with a TCR V beta antibody panel, after which sorted CD8+ fractions underwent TCRB deep sequencing for characterization. Peripheral blood mononuclear cells were obtained using density gradient separation with Ficoll-Paque PLUS. DNA from CD4-enriched, CD8-enriched or PBMC samples was extracted using Nucleospin Tissue or Tissue XS kits and then quantified on a Qubit 2.0 fluorometer. Genomic DNA underwent TCRB CDR3 sequencing using the immunoSEQ assay. Per the source publication's procedure: When patient CD8+ clones exceeding 1% were checked against published virus-specific TCRB sequences, only a few matched. Only productive TCRB rearrangements were included in the analyses. A clone was defined by a unique TCRB CDR3 sequence, and clonality was computed as a productive clonality index based on Shannon entropy. Repertoire overlap for a pair of samples was computed from each clone's template counts relative to total templates per sample. V-gene usage from TCRB sequencing and V-gene usage measured by flow cytometry were correlated (Spearman r of under 0.7). TCRdb's version of the immuneACCESS table is confined to in-frame rearrangements and falls short of the full clone set. An unresolved V gene accounts for under half of the shortfall where checked; the remainder is of unknown origin. That table gives V, J and clone size, and the DNA gave D and trimming. Here the sample has approximately 15,000 clones; roughly 74% occur a single time. Around 22% of the sample goes to the ten largest clones.

Comments on this clone: Its target antigen remains unknown. Base qualities are not recorded, but no much larger clone differs from it by a single base.

What the research found in general, with its limitations: Several identical CD8+ TCRB sequences were found in both blood and synovial fluid, and in about an eighth of the 65 patients the largest CD8+ clone exceeded 20% of CD8+ cells. The slight TRBV07 underrepresentation in patients was not adjusted for multiple comparisons. There was no significant difference in CD8+ T-cell clonality between rheumatoid arthritis patients and age-matched healthy controls. Viral specificity could not be ruled out by absence from virus-specific databases, and the antigen targets of the expanded CD8+ clones remained unknown. In patients, CD8+ clonality rose with age (Spearman r ~ 0.52), which was not the case in healthy controls.

The chain is assembled from TRBV6-1 and TRBJ2-6; no confident D gene assignment can be made. The specimen was CD8+ T cells sorted from blood. This TCR was sampled from an adult with rheumatoid arthritis. Read as DNA, the sequence is TGTGCCAGCAGTGAAGGGTTCTCTGGGGCCAACGTCCTGACTTTC. This encodes CASSEGFSGANVLTF.